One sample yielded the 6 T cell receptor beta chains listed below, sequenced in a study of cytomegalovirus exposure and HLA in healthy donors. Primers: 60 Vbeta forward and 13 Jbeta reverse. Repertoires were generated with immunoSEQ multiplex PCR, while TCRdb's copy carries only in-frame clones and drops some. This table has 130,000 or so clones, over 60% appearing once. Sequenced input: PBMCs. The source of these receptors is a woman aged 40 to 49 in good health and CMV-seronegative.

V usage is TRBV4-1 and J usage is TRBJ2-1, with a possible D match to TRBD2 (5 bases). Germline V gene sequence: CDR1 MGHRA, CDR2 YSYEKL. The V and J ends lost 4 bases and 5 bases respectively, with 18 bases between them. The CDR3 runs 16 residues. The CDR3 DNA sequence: TGCGCCAGCAGCCCAAAACCTCTGCGGGCCGACAATGAGCAGTTCTTC. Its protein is CASSPKPLRADNEQFF.

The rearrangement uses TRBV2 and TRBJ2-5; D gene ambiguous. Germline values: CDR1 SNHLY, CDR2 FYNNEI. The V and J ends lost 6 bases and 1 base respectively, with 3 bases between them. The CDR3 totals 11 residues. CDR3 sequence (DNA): TGTGCCAGCAGCGTCCAAGAGACCCAGTACTTC. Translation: CASSVQETQYF.

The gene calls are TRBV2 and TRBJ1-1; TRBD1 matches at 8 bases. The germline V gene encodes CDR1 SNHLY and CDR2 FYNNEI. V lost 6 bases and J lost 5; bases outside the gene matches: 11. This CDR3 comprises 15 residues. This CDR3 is CASSGQGWGVTEAFF. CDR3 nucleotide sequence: TGTGCCAGCAGCGGACAGGGATGGGGTGTAACTGAAGCTTTCTTT.

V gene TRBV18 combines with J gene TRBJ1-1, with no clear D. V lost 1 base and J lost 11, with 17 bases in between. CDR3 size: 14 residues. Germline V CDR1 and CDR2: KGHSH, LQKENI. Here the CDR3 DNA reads TGTGCCAGCTCACCACTAGAGGGTCTGGACCGGGCTTTCTTT. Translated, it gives CASSPLEGLDRAFF.

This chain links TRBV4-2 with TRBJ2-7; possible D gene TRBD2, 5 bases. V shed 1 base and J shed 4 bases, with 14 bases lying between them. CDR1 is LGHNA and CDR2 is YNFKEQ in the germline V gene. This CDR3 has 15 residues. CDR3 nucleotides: TGTGCCAGCAGCCAAGGGAGTCGGCTAGCTTACGAGCAGTACTTC. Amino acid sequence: CASSQGSRLAYEQYF.

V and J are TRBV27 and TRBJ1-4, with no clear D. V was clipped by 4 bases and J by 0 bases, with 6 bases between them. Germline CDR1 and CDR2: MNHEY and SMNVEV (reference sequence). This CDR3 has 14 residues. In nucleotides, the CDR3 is TGTGCCAGCAGTTCAGTTGCAACTAATGAAAAACTGTTTTTT. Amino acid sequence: CASSSVATNEKLFF.